These T cell receptor beta chains were read from a single sample in a study of shared clonotypes between healthy human individuals. Assay used: immunoSEQ multiplex PCR; TCRdb lists only in-frame clones, some missing. The sample has about 470,000 clones, roughly three quarters seen once. The sample was PBMCs. These receptors originate from a woman in her forties in good health. Some clones in this sample may be carry-over from other donors' samples. Each CDR3 is given with its conserved first and last residue. D genes are given only for firm matches. A row's size may be missing; if present it is once, few, many or a size class.

size: .; V: TRBV5-1; D: .; J: TRBJ1-2; CDR3: CASSLGQNYGYTF; DNA: TGCGCCAGCAGCTTGGGGCAAAACTATGGCTACACCTTC
size: few; V: TRBV7-3; D: .; J: TRBJ2-1; CDR3: CASSLTKSAGHNEQFF; DNA: TGTGCCAGCAGCTTAACGAAGTCGGCAGGACACAATGAGCAGTTCTTC
size: .; V: TRBV27; D: .; J: TRBJ2-5; CDR3: CASSRRERETQYF; DNA: TGTGCCAGCAGCAGGAGGGAGAGGGAGACCCAGTACTTC
size: .; V: TRBV10-2; D: .; J: TRBJ2-6; CDR3: CASSGGSGVLTF; DNA: TGCGCCAGCAGTGGGGGTTCCGGCGTCCTGACTTTC
size: .; V: TRBV5-1; D: .; J: TRBJ2-1; CDR3: CASSLTGTYNEQFF; DNA: TGCGCCAGCAGCTTGACAGGTACCTACAATGAGCAGTTCTTC
size: few; V: TRBV30; D: .; J: TRBJ2-2; CDR3: CAWSKGGGGLTGELFF; DNA: TGTGCCTGGAGTAAGGGGGGAGGCGGGCTCACCGGGGAGCTGTTTTTT
size: .; V: TRBV7-9; D: TRBD2; J: TRBJ2-3; CDR3: CASSPGLAGITDTQYF; DNA: TGTGCCAGCAGCCCCGGACTAGCGGGTATCACAGATACGCAGTATTTT
size: .; V: TRBV6-4; D: TRBD2; J: TRBJ2-1; CDR3: CASSDSYGRGEQFF; DNA: TGTGCCAGCAGTGACTCGTACGGGAGGGGTGAGCAGTTCTTC
size: .; V: TRBV6-1; D: TRBD2; J: TRBJ2-3; CDR3: CASSESLGEGTDTQYF; DNA: TGTGCCAGCAGTGAATCCTTAGGGGAGGGAACAGATACGCAGTATTTT
size: .; V: TRBV19; D: .; J: TRBJ2-3; CDR3: CASSSLRDTRSTDTQYF; DNA: TGTGCCAGTAGTAGTCTCCGGGACACCCGAAGCACAGATACGCAGTATTTT
size: .; V: TRBV13; D: .; J: TRBJ2-1; CDR3: CASSRPLSRNEQFF; DNA: TGTGCCAGCAGCCGTCCTCTATCCAGAAATGAGCAGTTCTTC
size: once; V: TRBV10-1; D: .; J: TRBJ2-7; CDR3: CASRPGQDYEQYF; DNA: TGCGCCAGCAGACCGGGACAAGATTACGAGCAGTACTTC
size: .; V: TRBV11-2; D: .; J: TRBJ2-7; CDR3: CASSLGTLEQYF; DNA: TGTGCCAGCAGCTTAGGGACCCTCGAGCAGTACTTC
size: once; V: TRBV15; D: TRBD2; J: TRBJ2-2; CDR3: CATSRGGRADGELFF; DNA: TGTGCCACCAGCAGGGGCGGGAGGGCCGACGGGGAGCTGTTTTTT
size: .; V: TRBV2; D: TRBD1; J: TRBJ2-3; CDR3: CATESRDRVDTDTQYF; DNA: TGTGCCACCGAGTCCCGGGACAGGGTCGACACAGATACGCAGTATTTT
size: once; V: TRBV28; D: .; J: TRBJ1-4; CDR3: CASSFPGKLFF; DNA: TGTGCCAGCAGTTTCCCGGGAAAACTGTTTTTT
size: .; V: TRBV28; D: .; J: TRBJ2-7; CDR3: CASSFQSDEQYF; DNA: TGTGCCAGCAGTTTTCAAAGCGACGAGCAGTACTTC
size: .; V: TRBV29-1; D: TRBD1; J: TRBJ1-3; CDR3: CSVDSTGGYGNTIYF; DNA: TGCAGCGTTGACTCGACAGGGGGCTATGGAAACACCATATATTTT
size: .; V: TRBV5-1; D: TRBD2; J: TRBJ2-7; CDR3: CASSRLATGGTYEQYF; DNA: TGCGCCAGCAGCCGGTTAGCAACGGGAGGGACCTACGAGCAGTACTTC
size: .; V: TRBV4-2; D: .; J: TRBJ1-2; CDR3: CASSQDRGTDGYTF; DNA: TGTGCCAGCAGCCAAGACAGGGGCACGGATGGCTACACCTTC
size: .; V: TRBV27; D: TRBD2; J: TRBJ2-7; CDR3: CASGTSGTFYEQYF; DNA: TGTGCCAGCGGGACTAGCGGGACTTTCTACGAGCAGTACTTC
size: once; V: TRBV19; D: TRBD1; J: TRBJ2-1; CDR3: CASSFPTGQGNEQFF; DNA: TGTGCCAGTAGTTTCCCGACAGGGCAGGGCAATGAGCAGTTCTTC
size: few; V: TRBV27; D: .; J: TRBJ2-1; CDR3: CASSLGLTSNEQFF; DNA: TGTGCCAGCAGTTTAGGCCTAACCAGCAATGAGCAGTTCTTC
size: .; V: TRBV27; D: .; J: TRBJ1-5; CDR3: CASSLSRVQPQHF; DNA: TGTGCCAGCAGTTTATCGAGGGTTCAGCCCCAGCATTTT
size: .; V: TRBV7-9; D: TRBD2; J: TRBJ2-1; CDR3: CASSSPSGSRNEQFF; DNA: TGTGCCAGCAGCTCGCCAAGCGGGAGTCGGAATGAGCAGTTCTTC
size: .; V: TRBV11-2; D: TRBD2; J: TRBJ2-5; CDR3: CASSPRGLAGNQETQYF; DNA: TGTGCCAGCAGCCCCAGGGGACTAGCGGGTAACCAAGAGACCCAGTACTTC
size: .; V: TRBV28; D: TRBD2; J: TRBJ2-1; CDR3: CASSSTSGRFNNEQFF; DNA: TGTGCCAGCAGCTCCACTAGCGGGAGGTTCAATAATGAGCAGTTCTTC
size: few; V: TRBV7-2; D: .; J: TRBJ2-7; CDR3: CASSPATREQYF; DNA: TGTGCCAGCAGCCCCGCGACTAGGGAGCAGTACTTC
size: .; V: TRBV11-2; D: .; J: TRBJ2-3; CDR3: CASSLARWAATSTDTQYF; DNA: TGTGCCAGCAGCTTGGCGCGGTGGGCAGCTACTAGCACAGATACGCAGTATTTT
size: .; V: TRBV25-1; D: .; J: TRBJ2-1; CDR3: CASRPPGTLYNEQFF; DNA: TGTGCCAGCAGACCCCCCGGGACATTATACAATGAGCAGTTCTTC
size: .; V: TRBV2; D: .; J: TRBJ1-2; CDR3: CASSERGYGYTF; DNA: TGTGCCAGCAGTGAGAGGGGGTATGGCTACACCTTC
size: few; V: TRBV9; D: .; J: TRBJ1-1; CDR3: CASSVDGRSTEAFF; DNA: TGTGCCAGCAGCGTAGATGGTAGAAGCACTGAAGCTTTCTTT
size: .; V: TRBV5-1; D: TRBD2; J: TRBJ2-1; CDR3: CASSSLSSGSVYNEQFF; DNA: TGCGCCAGCAGCTCCTTAAGTAGCGGGAGCGTATACAATGAGCAGTTCTTC
size: .; V: TRBV7-9; D: TRBD1; J: TRBJ1-2; CDR3: CASSLGGQGARGYTF; DNA: TGTGCCAGCAGCTTAGGGGGACAGGGGGCCCGAGGCTACACCTTC
size: .; V: TRBV23-1; D: .; J: TRBJ1-3; CDR3: CASSQAGYGNTIYF; DNA: TGCGCCAGCAGTCAAGCAGGGTACGGAAACACCATATATTTT
size: .; V: TRBV4-3; D: .; J: TRBJ2-3; CDR3: CASSQGDMGASTDTQYF; DNA: TGCGCCAGCAGCCAAGGGGATATGGGGGCTAGCACAGATACGCAGTATTTT
size: .; V: TRBV30; D: TRBD1; J: TRBJ1-5; CDR3: CAWSHRDRGPNQPQHF; DNA: TGTGCCTGGAGTCACCGGGACAGGGGACCCAATCAGCCCCAGCATTTT
size: few; V: TRBV9; D: TRBD1; J: TRBJ1-3; CDR3: CASSPTGTGGTGNTIYF; DNA: TGTGCCAGCAGCCCCACCGGGACAGGGGGCACTGGAAACACCATATATTTT
size: .; V: TRBV9; D: .; J: TRBJ2-7; CDR3: CASSVVGTDAEQYF; DNA: TGTGCCAGCAGCGTAGTAGGTACGGATGCCGAGCAGTACTTC
size: .; V: TRBV4-1; D: TRBD2; J: TRBJ2-7; CDR3: CASSQGRLAGADEQYF; DNA: TGCGCCAGCAGCCAAGGCAGACTAGCGGGAGCGGATGAGCAGTACTTC
size: .; V: TRBV15; D: TRBD1; J: TRBJ2-5; CDR3: CATSRDPTGQETQYF; DNA: TGTGCCACCAGCAGAGACCCGACAGGGCAAGAGACCCAGTACTTC